The 8 T cell receptor beta chains listed next were all sequenced from one sample in a study of blood T cell repertoires in COVID-19. Clones were sequenced by immunoSEQ multiplex PCR, and TCRdb holds only the in-frame ones, with some missing. The sample shows about 270,000 clones, about 76% of them seen only once. The sequenced sample was peripheral blood. These receptors were collected from an older woman with active or convalescent COVID-19.

A single count supports this clone. In DNA, the CDR3 is TGTGCCAGCAGTTACTCAGGGGGCTCGAGACAGCCCCAGCATTTT. The encoded protein is CASSYSGGSRQPQHF. The rearrangement uses TRBV6-5 and TRBJ1-5; 7 bases map to TRBD1. CDR1 is MNHEY and CDR2 is SVGAGI in the germline V gene. Germline trimming cut 0 bases from V and 7 bases from J; bases unmatched to any gene: 6. The CDR3 is made up of 15 amino acids.

This clone was observed a single time. V and J are TRBV10-3 and TRBJ2-2; D uncertain. There are 15 residues in the CDR3. Per the germline V gene, CDR1 is ENHRY and CDR2 is SYGVKD. The V end lost 10 bases, the J end lost 0 bases, and 15 bases lay between the germline ends. CDR3 in DNA: TGTGCCACCACATTTCAAGCGTCGAACACCGGGGAGCTGTTTTTT. Protein: CATTFQASNTGELFF.

The rearrangement joins TRBV24-1 to TRBJ2-7, with 8 bases matching TRBD1. Germline lookup yields CDR1 KGHDR and CDR2 SFDVKD. Germline trimming cut 3 bases from V and 1 base from J; bases unmatched to any gene: 7. This CDR3 is built from 16 residues. CDR3 sequence reads: CATSDVKRQGSYEQYF. DNA for the CDR3: TGTGCCACCAGTGATGTCAAGCGACAGGGGTCCTACGAGCAGTACTTC.

The V gene is TRBV7-6, the J gene TRBJ2-7; the match to TRBD1 covers 8 bases. Germline trimming cut 1 base from V and 1 base from J; bases unmatched to any gene: 6. The CDR3 extends over 16 amino acids. CDR1 and CDR2 from the germline V gene are SGHVS and FNYEAQ. CDR3 DNA: TGTGCCAGCAGCTTAGGGGCCGGGACAGGTTCCTACGAGCAGTACTTC. Its translation: CASSLGAGTGSYEQYF.

The rearrangement links TRBV27 to TRBJ1-2; D unresolved. Trimming removed 4 bases at V and 1 base at J, with 7 bases between. Germline V gives CDR1 MNHEY, CDR2 SMNVEV (reference sequence). The CDR3 spans 13 residues. The CDR3 reads CASSSGNNYGYTF. The CDR3 nucleotides are TGTGCCAGCAGTTCGGGGAATAACTATGGCTACACCTTC.

The V gene is TRBV14, the J gene TRBJ2-7, with no clear D. Per the germline V gene, CDR1 is SGHDN and CDR2 is FVKESK. CDR3 length: 12 amino acids. Trimming stripped 3 bases from V and 0 bases from J, with 3 bases between. The CDR3 reads CASSHISYEQYF. DNA of the CDR3: TGTGCCAGCAGCCATATCTCCTACGAGCAGTACTTC.

This chain connects TRBV10-3 to TRBJ2-3; 12 positions match TRBD2. The V gene's germline CDR1 is ENHRY and CDR2 SYGVKD. The CDR3 extends over 15 amino acids. V shed 4 bases, J shed 8 bases, and the junction held 7 bases outside the gene matches. The DNA of the CDR3 is TGTGCCATCAGTGCCTCGACTAGCGGGGGCCCTACGCAGTATTTT. Protein product: CAISASTSGGPTQYF.

The chain couples TRBV2 to TRBJ1-6; D call uncertain. CDR3 size: 14 residues. Germline V gene data show CDR1 as SNHLY and CDR2 as FYNNEI. Trimming removed 6 bases at V and 6 bases at J, with 12 bases between. The CDR3 bases are TGTGCCAGCAGGGTGACTGAACCTAATTCACCCCTCCACTTT. Its translation: CASRVTEPNSPLHF.